This passage covers 25 T cell receptor beta chains from one sample sequenced in a study of T cells in Graves' hyperthyroidism and ophthalmopathy. RNA transcripts yielded amplified TCR beta CDR3 regions. With the HTBI primer set, the TCR CDR3 went through a first round of RT-PCR. One entry per CDR3 protein, called by TCRdb with MiXCR from the multiplex PCR reads. The table shows hundreds of thousands of distinct CDR3 sequences, with roughly 25% occurring only once. Sequences were obtained from blood. These receptor sequences come from a man between 45 and 60 years old with Graves' hyperthyroidism.

In the case of this clonotype: This may be a read error: a much more frequent sequence differs by one nucleotide. V gene TRBV7-9 combines with J gene TRBJ2-5; the D call may be TRBD1 or TRBD2 (5 bases each). Germline lookup yields CDR1 SEHNR and CDR2 FQNEAQ (reference sequence). The CDR3 has 13 amino acids. The CDR3 region is CASSRDGQETRYF. The CDR3 DNA reads as TGTGCCAGCAGCCGGGACGGCCAAGAGACCCGGTACTTC.

The rearrangement links TRBV5-5 to TRBJ1-2, with D hard to call. Trimming cost V 0 bases and J 4 bases, with 7 bases left between them. There are 13 residues in the CDR3. CDR1 is SGHKS, CDR2 YYEKEE, per germline (reference sequence). CDR3 amino acids: CASSLDGIYGYTF. DNA of the CDR3: TGTGCCAGCAGCTTGGACGGGATCTATGGCTACACCTTC.

This clonotype came up a few times. The genes are TRBV7-2 and TRBJ2-7; 7 nucleotides line up with TRBD2. V shed 1 base, J shed 3 bases, and the junction held 9 bases outside the gene matches. CDR1 SGHTA and CDR2 FQGNSA come from the germline V gene. The CDR3 contains 16 residues. This chain's CDR3 is CASSLGGGPGIYEQYF. CDR3 nucleotide sequence: TGTGCCAGCAGCTTAGGGGGAGGGCCAGGTATCTACGAGCAGTACTTC.

In DNA form, the CDR3 reads TGTGCCAGCAGTGGACAGGTACGAGAGCAGTACTTC. Translation: CASSGQVREQYF. V is TRBV12-3 or TRBV12-4 and J is TRBJ2-7, with 7 bases fitting TRBD1. The ends lost 5 bases at V and 7 bases at J; junction bases unmatched: 5. This CDR3 is built from 12 residues.

This clonotype was counted at least ten times. J is TRBJ2-3 and V is TRBV28; D is undetermined. CDR1 and CDR2 (germline): MDHEN, SYDVKM. The CDR3 covers 13 residues. V lost 3 bases, J lost 5 bases, and 9 bases lay in between. In nucleotides, the CDR3 is TGTGCCAGCAGTTTCCTAGACGGAGATACGCAGTATTTT. Encoded protein: CASSFLDGDTQYF.

This clonotype was recorded at least ten times. The chain couples TRBV28 to TRBJ2-3, with D maybe TRBD2 (5 bases). Germline V gives CDR1 MDHEN, CDR2 SYDVKM. The CDR3 has 16 amino acids. Trimming shortened V by 5 bases and J by 6 bases, and 21 bases separated the two germline ends. The CDR3: CASSMTGISLGDTQYF. The CDR3 DNA reads TGTGCCAGCAGTATGACCGGGATTTCCCTTGGGGATACGCAGTATTTT.

This clonotype was recorded many times. The rearrangement links TRBV2 to TRBJ1-1; a possible D gene is TRBD1 (6 bases). Germline V lookup: CDR1 SNHLY, CDR2 FYNNEI. The CDR3 runs to 17 residues. The ends were cut back, 2 bases at V and 4 bases at J, with 20 bases in the middle. The CDR3 loop reads CASSERRGVRGGTEAFF. CDR3 DNA sequence: TGTGCCAGCAGTGAAAGGCGGGGAGTCAGGGGCGGCACTGAAGCTTTCTTT.

The table lists this clonotype with many counts. The rearrangement uses TRBV11-2 and TRBJ2-3; D gene unclear. The CDR3 totals 14 residues. Trimming removed 1 base at V and 0 bases at J, with 5 bases between. Germline CDR1 is SGHAT and CDR2 is FQNNGV. In nucleotides, the CDR3 is TGTGCCAGCAGCTTAGCGAGGAGCACAGATACGCAGTATTTT. As protein: CASSLARSTDTQYF.

This clonotype was seen only a few times. The chain joins TRBV20-1 to TRBJ2-5; D uncertain. Germline CDR1 is DFQATT and CDR2 is SNEGSKA (reference sequence). The CDR3 contains 13 residues. Trimming shortened V by 4 bases and J by 1 base, and 10 bases separated the two germline ends. The CDR3 region has the DNA TGCAGTGCTACCCCCGCGAGCCAAGAGACCCAGTACTTC. Protein product: CSATPASQETQYF.

There are many counts of this clonotype. This chain connects TRBV29-1 to TRBJ1-1; D uncertain. The CDR3 totals 13 residues. Germline CDR1 and CDR2: SQVTM and ANQGSEA. The V and J ends lost 4 bases and 1 base respectively, with 10 bases between them. As DNA, the CDR3 is TGCAGCGTTGCTCTCTCGCAGAACACTGAAGCTTTCTTT. Protein sequence: CSVALSQNTEAFF.

The chain combines TRBV20-1 with TRBJ2-3; no firm D call. This CDR3 has 14 amino acids. Trimming took 6 bases from V and 0 from J, leaving 13 bases between them. Germline CDR1 is DFQATT and CDR2 is SNEGSKA (reference sequence). The CDR3 is CSAERSRSTDTQYF. The CDR3 coding sequence is TGCAGTGCCGAACGGAGTAGAAGCACAGATACGCAGTATTTT.

This clonotype was seen a handful of times. The rearrangement links TRBV5-5 to TRBJ2-1; D ambiguous. Germline-derived CDR1 and CDR2 are SGHKS and YYEKEE (reference sequence). Trimming pared 1 base from V and 1 base from J, leaving 6 bases between. The CDR3 runs 14 residues. In DNA, the CDR3 is TGTGCCAGCAGCTTGTCGCAGTCCTACAATGAGCAGTTCTTC. This gives the protein CASSLSQSYNEQFF.

The chain carries TRBV28 and TRBJ2-1; TRBD2 matches 13 bases. With V trimmed by 3 bases and J by 10 bases, 12 bases remained unmatched. The CDR3 contains 17 residues. The germline CDR1 and CDR2 sequences are MDHEN and SYDVKM. CDR3 amino acids: CASSFPTSGRAHGEQFF. In nucleotides, the CDR3 is TGTGCCAGCAGTTTCCCAACTAGCGGGAGGGCGCACGGGGAGCAGTTCTTC.

The CDR3 DNA sequence: TGCAGTGCTAGGGCGAACACAGATACGCAGTATTTT. It is translated as CSARANTDTQYF. The chain is built from TRBV20-1 and TRBJ2-3; no clear D. V was pared by 3 bases and J by 2 bases, with 6 bases between. Per germline, CDR1 DFQATT and CDR2 SNEGSKA (reference sequence). The CDR3 consists of 12 residues.

This clonotype has a handful of counts. The chain combines TRBV29-1 with TRBJ1-1; D call uncertain. The CDR3 runs to 13 residues. Trimming pared 2 bases from V and 4 bases from J, leaving 11 bases between. Looked up from germline, CDR1 is SQVTM and CDR2 is ANQGSEA. The DNA of the CDR3 is TGCAGCGTTGAACGAGGTGTGAGCACTGAAGCTTTCTTT. Encoded protein: CSVERGVSTEAFF.

The DNA of the CDR3 is TGTGCCAGCAACACAGGGCCCCCCTCCTACGAGCAGTACTTC. Translation: CASNTGPPSYEQYF. This sequence joins TRBV6-1 and TRBJ2-7, with D possibly matching TRBD1 (6 bases). V was cut by 7 bases and J by 0 bases, with 13 bases left in between. Germline V gene sequence: CDR1 MNHNS, CDR2 SASEGT. This CDR3 has 14 amino acids.

The V call is TRBV10-3, the J call TRBJ2-7; D gene ambiguous. Germline V gene data show CDR1 as ENHRY and CDR2 as SYGVKD. The CDR3 is made up of 14 amino acids. The V and J ends lost 4 bases and 3 bases respectively, with 13 bases between them. CDR3 sequence reads: CAISVSPKGYEQYF. DNA for the CDR3: TGTGCCATCAGTGTCTCGCCAAAGGGCTACGAGCAGTACTTC.

This clonotype has a count of ten or more. This chain uses TRBV7-6 with TRBJ2-1, with 8 nucleotides matching TRBD2. CDR1 is SGHVS and CDR2 is FNYEAQ in the germline V gene. The CDR3 runs to 17 residues. V lost 5 bases and J lost 3; bases outside the gene matches: 12. The CDR3 DNA reads as TGTGCCAGCAGCCCGCGGGGGGTAGCGGCTTTCTACAATGAGCAGTTCTTC. It is translated as CASSPRGVAAFYNEQFF.

The chain employs TRBV6-1 and TRBJ2-3; 8 bases are shared with TRBD2. V lost 8 bases to trimming and J lost 2 bases; unmatched junction nucleotides: 3. The germline V gene encodes CDR1 MNHNS and CDR2 SASEGT. CDR3 length equals 13 residues. The CDR3 DNA sequence: TGTGCCAGCGGCGGGAGGACCACAGATACGCAGTATTTT. Its protein product is CASGGRTTDTQYF.

The sample holds many counts of this clonotype. The chain recombines TRBV20-1 with TRBJ2-3, with TRBD2 identical over 11 bases. The CDR3 loop spans 14 amino acids. After removal of 5 bases from V and 3 bases from J, the junction contained 4 bases not matched to a gene. Per the germline V gene, CDR1 is DFQATT and CDR2 is SNEGSKA (reference sequence). This chain's CDR3 is CSASRLAGTDTQYF. The DNA of the CDR3 is TGCAGTGCTTCCCGACTAGCGGGGACAGATACGCAGTATTTT.

The chain joins TRBV15 to TRBJ2-7, with 7 bases fitting TRBD2. Germline V CDR1 and CDR2: LNHNV, YYDKDF (reference sequence). CDR3 size: 16 residues. The ends lost 4 bases at V and 0 bases at J; junction bases unmatched: 9. The CDR3 protein is CATSKVGGGSSYEQYF. The CDR3 region has the DNA TGTGCCACCAGCAAGGTAGGTGGCGGGAGCTCCTACGAGCAGTACTTC.

The V and J genes are TRBV5-1 and TRBJ2-3, with 8 positions matching TRBD2. Trimming cost V 4 bases and J 4 bases; bases outside gene matches: 5. Germline CDR1 and CDR2: SGHRS and YFSETQ. The CDR3 is made up of 14 amino acids. The CDR3 region is CASSSGSRADTQYF. The CDR3, as DNA: TGCGCCAGCAGCAGCGGGAGTCGGGCAGATACGCAGTATTTT.

The chain couples TRBV24-1 to TRBJ2-2; D unclear. The CDR3 spans 15 residues. V gave up 1 base and J gave up 1 base, with 6 bases separating them. The germline V gene has CDR1 KGHDR and CDR2 SFDVKD. CDR3 region: CATSDFRRNTGELFF. Here the CDR3 DNA reads TGTGCCACCAGTGATTTTAGGAGGAACACCGGGGAGCTGTTTTTT.

The gene calls are TRBV28 and TRBJ2-1; D call uncertain. The germline gives CDR1 MDHEN, CDR2 SYDVKM. The CDR3 consists of 13 residues. V lost 3 bases and J lost 6, with 9 bases in between. CDR3: CASSFAAINEQFF. For the CDR3, the DNA is TGTGCCAGCAGTTTCGCGGCTATCAATGAGCAGTTCTTC.

Concerning this clonotype: A clone one base away is much larger, so this may be a read error. The chain has TRBV11-3 and TRBJ2-3; the D gene is possibly TRBD1 (5 bases). The better agreement between TRBJ1-5 and the DNA end casts doubt on the J call. The CDR3 has 14 amino acids. Germline CDR1 and CDR2: SGHNT and YENEEA. CDR3 in DNA: TGTGCCAGCAGCTTAGATTCGGAGACAGATACGCAGCATTTT. Protein product: CASSLDSETDTQHF.